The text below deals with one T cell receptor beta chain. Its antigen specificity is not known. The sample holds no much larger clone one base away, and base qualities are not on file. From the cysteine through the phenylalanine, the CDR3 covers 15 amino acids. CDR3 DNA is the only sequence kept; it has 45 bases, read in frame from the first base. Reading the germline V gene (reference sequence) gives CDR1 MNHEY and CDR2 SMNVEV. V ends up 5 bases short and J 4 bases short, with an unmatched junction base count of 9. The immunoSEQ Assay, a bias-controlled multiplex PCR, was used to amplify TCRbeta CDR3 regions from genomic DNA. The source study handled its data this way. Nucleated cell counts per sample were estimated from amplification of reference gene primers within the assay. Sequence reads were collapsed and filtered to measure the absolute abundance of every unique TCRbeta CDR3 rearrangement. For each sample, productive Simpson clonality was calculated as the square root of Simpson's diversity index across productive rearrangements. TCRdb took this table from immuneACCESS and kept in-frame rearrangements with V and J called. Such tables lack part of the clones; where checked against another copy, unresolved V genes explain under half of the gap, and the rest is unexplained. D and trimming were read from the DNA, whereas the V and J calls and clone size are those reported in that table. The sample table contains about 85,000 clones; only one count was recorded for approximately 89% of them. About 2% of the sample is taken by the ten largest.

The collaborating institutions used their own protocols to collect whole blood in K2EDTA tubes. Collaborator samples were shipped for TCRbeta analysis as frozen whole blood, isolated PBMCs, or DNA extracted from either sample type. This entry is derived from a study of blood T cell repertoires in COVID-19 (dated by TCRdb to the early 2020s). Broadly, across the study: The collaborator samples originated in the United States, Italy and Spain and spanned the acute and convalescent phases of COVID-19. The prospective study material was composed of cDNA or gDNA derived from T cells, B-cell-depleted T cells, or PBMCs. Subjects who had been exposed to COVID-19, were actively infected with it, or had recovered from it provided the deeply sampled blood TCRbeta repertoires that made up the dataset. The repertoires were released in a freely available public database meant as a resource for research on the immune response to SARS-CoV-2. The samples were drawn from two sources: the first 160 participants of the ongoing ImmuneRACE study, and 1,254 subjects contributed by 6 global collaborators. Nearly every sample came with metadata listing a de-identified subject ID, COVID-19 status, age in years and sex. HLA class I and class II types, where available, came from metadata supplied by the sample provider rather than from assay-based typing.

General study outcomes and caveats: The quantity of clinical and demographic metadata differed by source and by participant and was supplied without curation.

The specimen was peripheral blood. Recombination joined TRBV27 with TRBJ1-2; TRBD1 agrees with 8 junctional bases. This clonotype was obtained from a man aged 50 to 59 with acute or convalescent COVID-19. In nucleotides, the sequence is TGTGCCAGCAGTCCCTGGACAGGGAACGGCTATGGCTACACCTTC. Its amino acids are CASSPWTGNGYGYTF.